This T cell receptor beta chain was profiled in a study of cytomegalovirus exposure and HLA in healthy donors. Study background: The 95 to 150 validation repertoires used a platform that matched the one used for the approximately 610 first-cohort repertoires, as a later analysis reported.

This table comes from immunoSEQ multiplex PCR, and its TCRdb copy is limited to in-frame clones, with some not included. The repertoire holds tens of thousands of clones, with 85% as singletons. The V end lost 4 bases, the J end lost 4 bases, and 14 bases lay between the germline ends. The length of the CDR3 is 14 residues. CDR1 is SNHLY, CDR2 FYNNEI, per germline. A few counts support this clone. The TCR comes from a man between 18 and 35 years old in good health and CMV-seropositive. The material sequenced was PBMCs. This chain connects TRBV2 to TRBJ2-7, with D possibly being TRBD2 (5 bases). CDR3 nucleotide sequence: TGTGCCAGCAGTGTTCCGCGGGTTCATTACGAGCAGTACTTC. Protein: CASSVPRVHYEQYF.